The 9 T cell receptor beta chains listed next were all sequenced from one sample in a study of blood T cell repertoires in COVID-19. Generated by immunoSEQ multiplex PCR, the TCRdb table keeps only in-frame clones and is missing some. The sample lists 250,000 to 350,000 clones, approximately 90% seen once, with 2% to 2.5% in the top ten. Sequenced sample: peripheral blood. All receptors come from a woman aged 50 to 60 who had recovered from COVID-19.

This chain joins TRBV4-3 and TRBJ2-1; TRBD2 aligns across 8 bases. J was trimmed by 7 bases and V by 2 bases; bases with no gene match: 10. The germline V gene has CDR1 LGHNA and CDR2 YSLEER. The CDR3 consists of 16 residues. In nucleotides, the CDR3 is TGCGCCAGCAGCCAACTTGAACTAGCGGTTGGGAATGAGCAGTTCTTC. This sequence encodes CASSQLELAVGNEQFF.

The chain couples TRBV7-8 to TRBJ2-7; D unresolved. This CDR3 region has 15 residues. The V gene's germline CDR1 is SGHVS and CDR2 FQNEAQ. V lost 1 base and J lost 2, with 12 bases in between. The CDR3: CASSLGIQKPYEQYF. In nucleotides, the CDR3 is TGTGCCAGCAGCTTAGGAATACAGAAGCCCTACGAGCAGTACTTC.

The rearrangement links TRBV18 to TRBJ1-1; TRBD1 aligns across 9 bases. The CDR3 has 18 amino acids. V trimming: 0 bases; J trimming: 1 base; junction bases outside the gene matches: 9. In germline, CDR1 is KGHSH, CDR2 LQKENI. CDR3 loop: CASSPPRTGETWNTEAFF. The CDR3 coding sequence is TGTGCCAGCTCACCACCACGGACAGGGGAGACCTGGAACACTGAAGCTTTCTTT. Drawing the rest from reference TRBV18 and TRBJ1-1, the complete variable domain is NAGVMQNPRHLVRRRGQEARLRCSPMKGHSHVYWYRQLPEEGLKFMVYLQKENIIDESGMPKERFSAEFPKEGPSILRIQQVVRGDSAAYFCASSPPRTGETWNTEAFFGQGTRLTVV.

V gene TRBV28 combines with J gene TRBJ1-6; 9 bases are shared with TRBD1. The CDR3 extends over 14 amino acids. Per germline, CDR1 MDHEN and CDR2 SYDVKM. V shed 6 bases, J shed 9 bases, and the junction held 6 bases outside the gene matches. The CDR3 spells CASRGGQGSSPLHF. CDR3 bases: TGTGCCAGCAGGGGGGGACAGGGCAGTTCACCCCTCCACTTT.

This chain uses TRBV5-4 with TRBJ2-7, with 7 bases identical to TRBD1. V was pared by 4 bases and J by 4 bases, with 8 bases of the junction left unmatched. The CDR3 covers 14 residues. Germline CDR1 and CDR2: SGHNT and YYREEE (reference sequence). In DNA form, the CDR3 reads TGTGCCAGCAGCAGCTTGGGACAGAGATACGAGCAGTACTTC. Its translation: CASSSLGQRYEQYF.

The chain links TRBV5-1 to TRBJ2-7; maybe TRBD1 (5 bases). Germline CDR1 SGHRS, CDR2 YFSETQ. CDR3 length: 14 residues. The V end was cut by 0 bases, the J end by 2 bases, with 9 bases between. In nucleotides, the CDR3 is TGCGCCAGCAGCTTGGGCAGGGTTGCCTACGAGCAGTACTTC. Protein sequence: CASSLGRVAYEQYF.

The J gene is TRBJ2-7, the V gene TRBV6-2 or TRBV6-3; tentatively, D is TRBD2 (5 bases). The V end was cut by 5 bases, the J end by 6 bases, with 8 bases between. This CDR3 contains 11 residues. Germline CDR1 is MNHEY and CDR2 is SVGEGT. CDR3 in amino acids: CASSRRGEQYF. The CDR3 region has the DNA TGTGCCAGCAGTCGACGGGGCGAGCAGTACTTC.

The DNA of the CDR3 is TGTGCCAGCAGTTTAGATAGGGGGTATGAGCAGTTCTTC. Encoded protein: CASSLDRGYEQFF. V gene TRBV28 combines with J gene TRBJ2-1; D might be TRBD1 (6 bases). Looked up from germline, CDR1 is MDHEN and CDR2 is SYDVKM. Deletions cut 2 bases from V and 8 bases from J, with 10 bases between. This CDR3 region has 13 residues.

The chain carries TRBV27 and TRBJ1-2; a possible D gene is TRBD1 (6 bases). Germline CDR1 reads MNHEY; CDR2 reads SMNVEV (reference sequence). V shed 3 bases and J shed 6 bases, with 20 bases lying between them. The CDR3 consists of 16 residues. CDR3 region: CASSLVWGHRSDGYTF. The CDR3 region has the DNA TGTGCCAGCAGTTTGGTTTGGGGACATCGAAGTGATGGCTACACCTTC.